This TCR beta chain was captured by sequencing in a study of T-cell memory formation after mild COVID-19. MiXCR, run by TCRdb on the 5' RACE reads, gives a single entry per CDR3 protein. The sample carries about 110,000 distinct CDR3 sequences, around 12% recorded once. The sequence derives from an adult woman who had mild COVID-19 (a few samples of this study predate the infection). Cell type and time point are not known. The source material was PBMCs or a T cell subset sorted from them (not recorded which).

The CDR3 loop is CAWREVHAFF. The CDR3 bases are TGTGCCTGGAGGGAGGTTCACGCTTTCTTT. The chain recombines TRBV30 with TRBJ1-1, with D unclear. CDR1 GTSNPN and CDR2 SVGIG come from the germline V gene (reference sequence). Deletions cut 3 bases from V and 11 bases from J, with 10 bases between. CDR3 size: 10 residues.